This T cell receptor (beta chain) was retrieved from a study of blood T cell repertoires in COVID-19. About the research overall: Italy, Spain and the United States were the sources of the convalescent and acute COVID-19 samples.

The CDR3 extends over 15 amino acids. CDR1 is SGHTA, CDR2 FQGNSA, per germline. V was pared by 0 bases and J by 4 bases, with 10 bases between. Patients from Seattle were sampled longitudinally, starting during active infection. Under the authors' procedure: Using reference gene primer amplification, nucleated cell counts were estimated. Repertoires were generated with immunoSEQ multiplex PCR, while TCRdb's copy carries only in-frame clones and drops some. V and J calls and clone size are given by that table; D and trimming were obtained from the DNA. The table lists over 200,000 clones, more than 80% of them singletons.

The source is a man between 25 and 39 years old with COVID-19, enrolled during active disease. The genes are TRBV7-2 and TRBJ2-1; D perhaps matches TRBD1 (5 bases). Sequencing was carried out using peripheral blood. The DNA of the CDR3 is TGTGCCAGCAGCTTAGCCGTTGACAGTTACAATGAGCAGTTCTTC. Its protein product is CASSLAVDSYNEQFF.